One and the same sample provided the 9 T cell receptor beta chains below, sequenced in a study of shared clonotypes between healthy human individuals. Method: immunoSEQ multiplex PCR; TCRdb's copy keeps in-frame clones and lacks some. The sample contains about 2 million clones, roughly 94% of which appear only once. Naive-designated CD8 cells lacked CD45RO, were positively enriched for CCR7, and omitted terminally differentiated effector memory CD45RA+ cells. The sample comprised naive CD8+ T cells sorted from blood. The receptors derive from a man younger than 30 in good health.

The V gene is TRBV30, the J gene TRBJ2-5; the D gene could be TRBD1 or TRBD2 (5 bases each). This CDR3 is built from 14 residues. Trimming stripped 0 bases from V and 5 bases from J, with 13 bases between. Germline CDR1 is GTSNPN and CDR2 is SVGIG (reference sequence). Here the CDR3 reads CAWSVTRDGETQYF. CDR3 nucleotides: TGTGCCTGGAGTGTTACCCGGGACGGGGAGACCCAGTACTTC. Together with reference TRBV30 and TRBJ2-5, the CDR3 gives the full variable domain: SQTIHQWPATLVQPVGSPLSLECTVEGTSNPNLYWYRQAAGRGLQLLFYSVGIGQISSEVPQNLSASRPQDRQFILSSKKLLLSDSGFYLCAWSVTRDGETQYFGPGTRLLVL.

This clone was detected once. The rearrangement links TRBV11-2 to TRBJ1-2, with TRBD1 matching 10 bases. CDR3 length: 18 amino acids. J lost 2 bases, V lost 1 base, and 10 bases had no gene match. Germline V CDR1 and CDR2: SGHAT, FQNNGV. The CDR3 protein is CASSLAPAPGQGNYGYTF. In nucleotides, the CDR3 is TGTGCCAGCAGCTTAGCACCAGCTCCGGGACAGGGGAACTATGGCTACACCTTC.

The rearrangement uses TRBV10-1 and TRBJ1-1, with 11 bases identical to TRBD1. The CDR3 is made up of 15 amino acids. In germline, CDR1 is WNHNN, CDR2 SYGVQD (reference sequence). Trimming removed 6 bases from V and 0 bases from J; junction bases left unmatched: 3. The CDR3 DNA reads TGCGCCAGCAGGGACAGGGGGCGGATGAACACTGAAGCTTTCTTT. It translates to CASRDRGRMNTEAFF.

J is TRBJ2-3 and V is TRBV7-9; TRBD2 might be the D (5 bases). The CDR3 totals 14 residues. Germline loops: CDR1 SEHNR, CDR2 FQNEAQ (reference sequence). The germline V and J ends were trimmed by 5 bases and 2 bases, with 11 bases remaining between them. The CDR3 nucleotides read TGTGCCAGCAGCGCTGACTATTTCACAGATACGCAGTATTTT. Its protein product is CASSADYFTDTQYF. The full variable domain, rest sourced from reference TRBV7-9 and TRBJ2-3, is DTGVSQNPRHKITKRGQNVTFRCDPISEHNRLYWYRQTLGQGPEFLTYFQNEAQLEKSRLLSDRFSAERPKGSFSTLEIQRTEQGDSAMYLCASSADYFTDTQYFGPGTRLTVL.

The V call is TRBV5-6, the J call TRBJ2-1; D is possibly TRBD2 (6 bases). V was cut by 1 base and J by 5 bases, with 13 bases left in between. Germline V gives CDR1 SGHDT, CDR2 YYEEEE. The CDR3 has 15 amino acids. CDR3 nucleotide sequence: TGTGCCAGCAGCTTGAACCTGGGGGAGGACAATGAGCAGTTCTTC. This encodes CASSLNLGEDNEQFF.

About this clone itself: Compared with germline, one end of the junction differs, possibly owing to a read error. CDR3 in amino acids: CASSLGMGNQPQHF. The CDR3 DNA reads as TGTGCCAGCAGTTTGGGTATGGGCAATCAGCCCCAGCATTTT. This sequence joins TRBV5-6 and TRBJ1-5, with D unresolved. The length of the CDR3 is 14 residues. Germline loops: CDR1 SGHDT, CDR2 YYEEEE.

This chain connects TRBV27 to TRBJ2-2; D not certain. Between the trimmed V and J ends, which lost 8 bases and 1 base, there was a span of 8 bases. Germline V gene data show CDR1 as MNHEY and CDR2 as SMNVEV (reference sequence). The CDR3 consists of 13 residues. The CDR3 sequence is CASLTVNTGELFF. Here the CDR3 DNA reads TGTGCCAGCCTAACGGTGAACACCGGGGAGCTGTTTTTT.

The chain employs TRBV27 and TRBJ2-1; D not resolved. The V end lost 3 bases, the J end lost 0 bases, and 9 bases lay between the germline ends. The CDR3 runs to 15 residues. Germline V gives CDR1 MNHEY, CDR2 SMNVEV (reference sequence). CDR3 sequence: CASSLMDNSYNEQFF. CDR3 nucleotides: TGTGCCAGCAGTTTGATGGATAACTCCTACAATGAGCAGTTCTTC.

The rearrangement uses TRBV11-2 and TRBJ1-1, with D perhaps TRBD1 (5 bases). V lost 5 bases to trimming and J lost 5 bases, with 15 bases between them. The CDR3 length is 14 residues. The V gene's germline CDR1 is SGHAT and CDR2 FQNNGV. CDR3 nucleotides: TGTGCCAGCAGCCTGCGACAGTTGGTGACTGAAGCTTTCTTT. Its translation is CASSLRQLVTEAFF. The full variable domain, rest sourced from reference TRBV11-2 and TRBJ1-1, is EAGVAQSPRYKIIEKRQSVAFWCNPISGHATLYWYQQILGQGPKLLIQFQNNGVVDDSQLPKDRFSAERLKGVDSTLKIQPAKLEDSAVYLCASSLRQLVTEAFFGQGTRLTVV.